The next 5 T cell receptor beta chains were all read from a single sample in a study of CD8+CD57+ T cells in acquired aplastic anemia. Both TCR beta VDJ combination and CDR3 sequence profiling were carried out. Genomic DNA was the template for this profiling. One entry per CDR3 protein results from TCRdb running MiXCR on the reads. The sample has around 230,000 distinct CDR3 sequences, around 63% seen once; the top ten hold 25% to 35%. The specimen was sorted CD4+, CD8+, or CD8+CD57+ T cells (not recorded which) from PBMCs. These receptors all stem from a human donor in good health.

This clonotype has ten or more counts. The chain recombines TRBV7-8 with TRBJ1-1; D might be TRBD1 (5 bases). The CDR3 extends over 16 amino acids. Trimming took 4 bases from V and 0 from J, leaving 15 bases between them. Germline loops: CDR1 SGHVS, CDR2 FQNEAQ. CDR3 in amino acids: CASSYWRGAMNTEAFF. The CDR3, as DNA: TGTGCCAGCAGCTACTGGCGAGGGGCGATGAACACTGAAGCTTTCTTT. Based on the CDR3 plus reference TRBV7-8 and TRBJ1-1, the full variable domain is GAGVSQSPRYKVAKRGQDVALRCDPISGHVSLFWYQQALGQGPEFLTYFQNEAQLDKSGLPSDRFFAERPEGSVSTLKIQRTQQEDSAVYLCASSYWRGAMNTEAFFGQGTRLTVV.

There are many counts of this clonotype. This chain connects TRBV11-2 to TRBJ2-1; D is unresolved. The germline CDR1 and CDR2 sequences are SGHAT and FQNNGV. V lost 0 bases and J lost 6, with 9 bases in between. This CDR3 region has 14 residues. Here the CDR3 reads CASSLDPSINEQFF. Written as DNA, the CDR3 is TGTGCCAGCAGCTTAGATCCTAGTATCAATGAGCAGTTCTTC.

This clonotype was seen many times. The chain combines TRBV7-2 with TRBJ2-7, with 9 bases matching TRBD2. Germline V gene sequence: CDR1 SGHTA, CDR2 FQGNSA. The length of the CDR3 is 16 residues. V was pared by 5 bases and J by 6 bases, with 14 bases of the junction left unmatched. This chain's CDR3 is CASSPGISGGAGEQYF. CDR3 in DNA: TGTGCCAGCAGCCCCGGAATTAGCGGGGGAGCAGGCGAGCAGTACTTC. Full variable domain (rest looked up from reference TRBV7-2 and TRBJ2-7): GAGVSQSPSNKVTEKGKDVELRCDPISGHTALYWYRQSLGQGLEFLIYFQGNSAPDKSGLPSDRFSAERTGGSVSTLTIQRTQQEDSAVYLCASSPGISGGAGEQYFGPGTRLTVT.

The genes are TRBV19 and TRBJ2-3; 8 positions agree with TRBD1. The CDR3 loop spans 16 amino acids. V dropped 5 bases and J dropped 3; count of bases not matched to a gene: 10. The germline V gene encodes CDR1 LNHDA and CDR2 SQIVND (reference sequence). CDR3 DNA: TGTGCCAGTAGTGTCCTGACAGGGGTAGCAACAGATACGCAGTATTTT. This gives the protein CASSVLTGVATDTQYF.

This clonotype was counted at least ten times. This chain uses TRBV29-1 with TRBJ2-3; either TRBD1 or TRBD2 may supply D (7 bases each). The V end lost 6 bases, the J end lost 2 bases, and 15 bases lay between the germline ends. The germline V gene has CDR1 SQVTM and CDR2 ANQGSEA. The CDR3 spans 14 residues. CDR3 residues: CSVSGGLSTDTQYF. The CDR3 region has the DNA TGCAGCGTCTCAGGGGGACTATCCACAGATACGCAGTATTTT.